This T cell receptor (beta chain) was retrieved from a study of blood T cell repertoires in COVID-19. About the study: Collection of acute and convalescent COVID-19 samples took place in the United States, Italy and Spain. Sources were T cells, B-cell-depleted T cells, or PBMCs; the material itself was cDNA or gDNA.

In the study's own analysis: The assay estimated nucleated cells by amplifying reference gene primers. Produced via immunoSEQ multiplex PCR; TCRdb's table is partial and in-frame only. V, J and clone size were drawn from that table, and D and trimming were deduced from the DNA. The sample yields around 50,000 clones, about four fifths seen once. Enrollment of patients from Seattle took place during active infection, with longitudinal follow-up. V lost 1 base and J 9 bases, leaving 13 bases between the germline ends. Germline CDR1 reads ENHRY; CDR2 reads SYGVKD. This CDR3 is 15 amino acids long. The sample taken for sequencing was peripheral blood. The chain links TRBV10-3 to TRBJ1-6; D may be TRBD1 (6 bases). The TCR was taken from an elderly man with COVID-19, enrolled during active disease. This chain's CDR3 is CAISEYLRGGSPLHF. CDR3 nucleotides: TGTGCCATCAGTGAGTACCTCAGGGGTGGTTCACCCCTCCACTTT.